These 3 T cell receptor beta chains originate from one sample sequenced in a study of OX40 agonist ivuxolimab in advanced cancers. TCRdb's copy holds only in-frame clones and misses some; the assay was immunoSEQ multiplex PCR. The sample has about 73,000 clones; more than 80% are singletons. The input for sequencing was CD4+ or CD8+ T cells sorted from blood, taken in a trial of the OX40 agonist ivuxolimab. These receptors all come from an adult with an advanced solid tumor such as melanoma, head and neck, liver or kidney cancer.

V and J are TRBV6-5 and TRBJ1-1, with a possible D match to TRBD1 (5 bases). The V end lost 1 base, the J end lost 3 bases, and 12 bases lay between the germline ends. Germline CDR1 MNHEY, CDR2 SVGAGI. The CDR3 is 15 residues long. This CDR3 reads CASSYYGRAYTEAFF. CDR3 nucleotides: TGTGCCAGCAGTTACTATGGCAGGGCTTACACTGAAGCTTTCTTT.

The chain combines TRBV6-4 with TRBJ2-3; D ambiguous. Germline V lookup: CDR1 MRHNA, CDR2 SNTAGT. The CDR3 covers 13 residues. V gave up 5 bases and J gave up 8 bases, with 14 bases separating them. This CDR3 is CASSNTESATQYF. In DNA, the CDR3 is TGTGCCAGCAGTAATACAGAGTCAGCTACGCAGTATTTT.

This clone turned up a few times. The CDR3 nucleotides read TGCAGCGTTGAAGTCGGGGGGGGCTACAATGAGCAGTTCTTC. It yields the protein CSVEVGGGYNEQFF. The genes are TRBV29-1 and TRBJ2-1, with TRBD2 matching over 8 bases. The CDR3 is made up of 14 amino acids. Germline V gives CDR1 SQVTM, CDR2 ANQGSEA. After removal of 1 base from V and 3 bases from J, the junction contained 2 bases not matched to a gene.